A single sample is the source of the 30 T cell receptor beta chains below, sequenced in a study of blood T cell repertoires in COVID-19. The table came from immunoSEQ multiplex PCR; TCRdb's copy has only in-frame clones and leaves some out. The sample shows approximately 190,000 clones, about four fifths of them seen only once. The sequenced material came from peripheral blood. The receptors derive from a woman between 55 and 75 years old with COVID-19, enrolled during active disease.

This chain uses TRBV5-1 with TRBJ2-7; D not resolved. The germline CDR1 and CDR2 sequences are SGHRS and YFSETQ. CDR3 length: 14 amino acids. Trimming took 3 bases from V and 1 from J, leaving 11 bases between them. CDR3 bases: TGCGCCAGCAGCTCGACAACCAGATCCTACGAGCAGTACTTC. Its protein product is CASSSTTRSYEQYF.

CDR3 sequence reads: CSVANTEAFF. The CDR3 DNA reads TGCAGCGTGGCGAACACTGAAGCTTTCTTT. This chain links TRBV29-1 with TRBJ1-1; the D is unclear. Trimming took off 6 bases at V and 1 base at J, with 3 bases between the two ends. CDR1 and CDR2 (germline): SQVTM, ANQGSEA. The CDR3 has 10 residues.

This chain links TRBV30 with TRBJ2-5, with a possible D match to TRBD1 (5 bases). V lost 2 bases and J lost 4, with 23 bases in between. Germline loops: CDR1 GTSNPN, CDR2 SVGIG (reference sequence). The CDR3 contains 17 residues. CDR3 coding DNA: TGTGCCTGGAGTCCCAGGGTCACCCGCACGTGGGGAGAGACCCAGTACTTC. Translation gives CAWSPRVTRTWGETQYF.

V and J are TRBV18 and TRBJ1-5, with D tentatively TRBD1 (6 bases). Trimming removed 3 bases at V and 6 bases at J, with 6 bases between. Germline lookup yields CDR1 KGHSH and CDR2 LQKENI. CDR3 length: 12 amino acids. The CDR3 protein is CASSPTGQPQHF. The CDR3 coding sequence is TGTGCCAGCTCACCGACAGGTCAGCCCCAGCATTTT.

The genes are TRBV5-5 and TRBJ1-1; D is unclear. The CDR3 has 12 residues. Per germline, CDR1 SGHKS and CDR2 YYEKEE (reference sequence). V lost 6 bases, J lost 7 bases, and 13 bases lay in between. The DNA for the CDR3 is TGTGCCAGCACCCTTTTCGAGTTTGAAGCTTTCTTT. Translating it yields CASTLFEFEAFF.

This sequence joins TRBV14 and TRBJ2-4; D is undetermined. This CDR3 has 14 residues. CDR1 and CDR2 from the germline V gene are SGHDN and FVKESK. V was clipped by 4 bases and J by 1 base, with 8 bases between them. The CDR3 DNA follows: TGTGCCAGCAGCCCCCGGGTTGCCAAAAACATTCAGTACTTC. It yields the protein CASSPRVAKNIQYF.

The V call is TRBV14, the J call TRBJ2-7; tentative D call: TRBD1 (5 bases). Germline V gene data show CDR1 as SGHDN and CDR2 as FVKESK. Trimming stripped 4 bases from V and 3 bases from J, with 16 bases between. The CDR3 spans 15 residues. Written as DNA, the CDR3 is TGTGCCAGCAGCCTACTTCGGGCAGGGAACTACGAGCAGTACTTC. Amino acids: CASSLLRAGNYEQYF.

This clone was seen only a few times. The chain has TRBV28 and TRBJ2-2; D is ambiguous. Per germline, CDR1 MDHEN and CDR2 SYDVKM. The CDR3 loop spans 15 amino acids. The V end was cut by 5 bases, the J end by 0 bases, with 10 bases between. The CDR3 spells CASSGHRTNTGELFF. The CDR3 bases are TGTGCCAGCAGTGGGCACAGAACGAACACCGGGGAGCTGTTTTTT.

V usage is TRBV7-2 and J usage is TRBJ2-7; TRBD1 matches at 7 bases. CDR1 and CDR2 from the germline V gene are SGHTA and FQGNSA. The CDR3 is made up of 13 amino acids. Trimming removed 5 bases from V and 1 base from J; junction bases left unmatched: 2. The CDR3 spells CASSRQGSYEQYF. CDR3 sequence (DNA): TGTGCCAGCAGCCGACAGGGTTCCTACGAGCAGTACTTC.

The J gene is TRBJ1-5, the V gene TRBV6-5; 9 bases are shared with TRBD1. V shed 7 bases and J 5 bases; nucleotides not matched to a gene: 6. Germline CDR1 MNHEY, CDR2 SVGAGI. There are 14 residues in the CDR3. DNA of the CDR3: TGTGCCAGCATCCGGGACAGGGCCGATCAGCCCCAGCATTTT. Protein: CASIRDRADQPQHF.

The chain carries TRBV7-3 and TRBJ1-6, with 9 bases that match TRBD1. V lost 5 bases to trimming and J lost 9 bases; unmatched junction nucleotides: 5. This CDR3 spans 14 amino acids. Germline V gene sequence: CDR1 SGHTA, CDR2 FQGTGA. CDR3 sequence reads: CASSLTGGSSPLHF. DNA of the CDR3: TGTGCCAGCAGCCTTACAGGGGGCAGTTCACCCCTCCACTTT.

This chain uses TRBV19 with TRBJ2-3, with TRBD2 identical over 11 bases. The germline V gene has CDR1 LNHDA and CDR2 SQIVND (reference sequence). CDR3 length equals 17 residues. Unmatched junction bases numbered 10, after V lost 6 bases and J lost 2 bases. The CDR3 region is CASSSPGLAAHTDTQYF. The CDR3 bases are TGTGCCAGTAGCTCCCCGGGACTAGCGGCCCACACAGATACGCAGTATTTT.

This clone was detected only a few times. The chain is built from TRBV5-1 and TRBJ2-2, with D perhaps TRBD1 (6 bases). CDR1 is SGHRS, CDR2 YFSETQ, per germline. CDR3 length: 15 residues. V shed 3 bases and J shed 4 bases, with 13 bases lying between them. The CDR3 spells CASSWKTGPTGELFF. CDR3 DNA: TGCGCCAGCAGCTGGAAGACAGGTCCCACCGGGGAGCTGTTTTTT. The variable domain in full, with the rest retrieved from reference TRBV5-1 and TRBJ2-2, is KAGVTQTPRYLIKTRGQQVTLSCSPISGHRSVSWYQQTPGQGLQFLFEYFSETQRNKGNFPGRFSGRQFSNSRSEMNVSTLELGDSALYLCASSWKTGPTGELFFGEGSRLTVL.

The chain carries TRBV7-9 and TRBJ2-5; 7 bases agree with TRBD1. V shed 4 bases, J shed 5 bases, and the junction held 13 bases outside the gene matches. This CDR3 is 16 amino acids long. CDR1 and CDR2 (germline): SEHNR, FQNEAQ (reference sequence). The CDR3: CASSSSQGVWRETQYF. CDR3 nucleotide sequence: TGTGCCAGCAGCTCTTCCCAGGGGGTTTGGAGGGAGACCCAGTACTTC.

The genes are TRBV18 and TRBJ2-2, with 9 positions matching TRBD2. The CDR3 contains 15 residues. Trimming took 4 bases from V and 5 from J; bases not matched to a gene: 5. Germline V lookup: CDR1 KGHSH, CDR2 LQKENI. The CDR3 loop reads CASSRGLADTGELFF. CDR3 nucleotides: TGTGCCAGCTCACGGGGACTAGCCGATACCGGGGAGCTGTTTTTT.

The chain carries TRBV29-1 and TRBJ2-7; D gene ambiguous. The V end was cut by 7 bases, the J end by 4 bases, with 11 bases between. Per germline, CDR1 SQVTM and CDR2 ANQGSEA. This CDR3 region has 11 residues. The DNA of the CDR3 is TGCAGCGCCGGTGACTTGTACGAGCAGTACTTC. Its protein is CSAGDLYEQYF.

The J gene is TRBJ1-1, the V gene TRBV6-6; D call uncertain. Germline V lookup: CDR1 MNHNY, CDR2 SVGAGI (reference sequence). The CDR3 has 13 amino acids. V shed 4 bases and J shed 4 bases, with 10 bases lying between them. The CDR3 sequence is CASSWSMGTEAFF. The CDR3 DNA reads TGTGCCAGCAGTTGGAGCATGGGCACTGAAGCTTTCTTT.

CDR3 bases: TGTGCCAGCGCCGGACTAGCGGGATACAATGAGCAGTTCTTC. Protein sequence: CASAGLAGYNEQFF. The gene calls are TRBV6-5 and TRBJ2-1; 12 bases map to TRBD2. Germline assignment: CDR1 MNHEY and CDR2 SVGAGI. Trimming at V came to 8 bases and at J to 4 bases, leaving 3 bases not matched to a gene. CDR3 length: 14 residues.

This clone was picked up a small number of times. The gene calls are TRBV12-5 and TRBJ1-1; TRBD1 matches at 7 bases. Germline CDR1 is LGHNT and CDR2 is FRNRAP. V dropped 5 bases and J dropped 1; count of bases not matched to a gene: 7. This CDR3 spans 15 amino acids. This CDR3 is CASGRTGGSNTEAFF. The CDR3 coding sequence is TGTGCTAGTGGTCGGACAGGAGGGTCGAACACTGAAGCTTTCTTT. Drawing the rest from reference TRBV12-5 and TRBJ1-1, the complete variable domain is DARVTQTPRHKVTEMGQEVTMRCQPILGHNTVFWYRQTMMQGLELLAYFRNRAPLDDSGMPKDRFSAEMPDATLATLKIQPSEPRDSAVYFCASGRTGGSNTEAFFGQGTRLTVV.

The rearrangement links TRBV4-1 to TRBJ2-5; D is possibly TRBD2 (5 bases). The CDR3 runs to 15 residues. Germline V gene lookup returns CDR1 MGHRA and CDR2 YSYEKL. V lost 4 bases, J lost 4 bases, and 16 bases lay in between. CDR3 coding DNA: TGCGCCAGCAGCCCGAGGGATACGGGGAGAGAGACCCAGTACTTC. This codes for CASSPRDTGRETQYF.

CDR3 sequence (DNA): TGTGCCAGCAGTGAAGGAGGGTTTTTTGGAGCGGAGACTGAAGCTTTCTTT. Its protein is CASSEGGFFGAETEAFF. The chain has TRBV25-1 and TRBJ1-1; D is unresolved. This CDR3 region has 17 residues. V was cut by 2 bases and J by 5 bases, with 21 bases left in between. Germline lookup yields CDR1 MGHDK and CDR2 SYGVNS.

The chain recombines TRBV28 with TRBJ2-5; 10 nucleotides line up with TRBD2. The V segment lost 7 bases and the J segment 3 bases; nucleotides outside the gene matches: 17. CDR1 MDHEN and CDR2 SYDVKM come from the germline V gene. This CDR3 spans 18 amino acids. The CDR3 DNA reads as TGTGCCAGCACAGGGCAGCGGGGGGGCTGGGCATTTAAAGAGACCCAGTACTTC. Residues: CASTGQRGGWAFKETQYF.

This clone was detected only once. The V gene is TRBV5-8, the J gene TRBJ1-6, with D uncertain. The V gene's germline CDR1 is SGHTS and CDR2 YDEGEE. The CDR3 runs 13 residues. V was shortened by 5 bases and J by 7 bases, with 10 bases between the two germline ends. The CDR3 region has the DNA TGTGCCAGCAGTTTCGAAGCGAATTCACCCCTCCACTTT. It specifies CASSFEANSPLHF.

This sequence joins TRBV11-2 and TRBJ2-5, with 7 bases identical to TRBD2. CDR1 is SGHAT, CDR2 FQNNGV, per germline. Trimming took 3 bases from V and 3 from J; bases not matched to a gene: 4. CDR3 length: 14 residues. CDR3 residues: CASSFGLAEETQYF. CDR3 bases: TGTGCCAGCAGCTTCGGCCTAGCGGAAGAGACCCAGTACTTC.

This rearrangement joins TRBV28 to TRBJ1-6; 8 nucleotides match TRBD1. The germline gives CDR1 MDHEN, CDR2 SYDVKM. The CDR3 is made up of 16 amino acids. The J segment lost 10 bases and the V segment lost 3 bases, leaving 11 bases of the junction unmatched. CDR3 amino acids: CASSFPGGTGVSPLHF. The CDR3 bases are TGTGCCAGCAGTTTCCCCGGTGGGACAGGAGTCTCACCCCTCCACTTT. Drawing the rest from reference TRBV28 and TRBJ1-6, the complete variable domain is DVKVTQSSRYLVKRTGEKVFLECVQDMDHENMFWYRQDPGLGLRLIYFSYDVKMKEKGDIPEGYSVSREKKERFSLILESASTNQTSMYLCASSFPGGTGVSPLHFGNGTRLTVT.

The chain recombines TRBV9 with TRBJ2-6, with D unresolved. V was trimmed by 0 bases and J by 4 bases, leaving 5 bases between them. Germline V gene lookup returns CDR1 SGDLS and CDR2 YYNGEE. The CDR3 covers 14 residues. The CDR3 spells CASSVVAGANVLTF. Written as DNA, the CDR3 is TGTGCCAGCAGCGTAGTGGCCGGGGCCAACGTCCTGACTTTC.

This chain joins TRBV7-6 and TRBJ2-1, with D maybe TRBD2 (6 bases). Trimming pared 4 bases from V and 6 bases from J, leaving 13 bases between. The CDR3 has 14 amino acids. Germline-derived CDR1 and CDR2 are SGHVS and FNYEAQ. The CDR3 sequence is CASSSTSRTNEQFF. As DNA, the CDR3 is TGTGCCAGCAGCTCGACTAGTAGGACCAATGAGCAGTTCTTC.

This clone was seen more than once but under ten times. CDR3 sequence (DNA): TGTGCCAGCAGCTTAGAATCTTTCAGGGGATCTAATTCACCCCTCCACTTT. Translation gives CASSLESFRGSNSPLHF. The rearrangement uses TRBV7-9 and TRBJ1-6, with TRBD1 as a possible D gene (6 bases). Between the trimmed V and J ends, which lost 1 base and 6 bases, there was a span of 16 bases. The CDR3 is made up of 17 amino acids. In germline, CDR1 is SEHNR, CDR2 FQNEAQ (reference sequence).

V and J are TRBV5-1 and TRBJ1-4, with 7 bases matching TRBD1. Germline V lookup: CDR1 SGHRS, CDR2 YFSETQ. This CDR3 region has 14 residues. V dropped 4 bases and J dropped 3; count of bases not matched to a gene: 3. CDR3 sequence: CASSAGGPNEKLFF. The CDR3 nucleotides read TGCGCCAGCAGCGCAGGGGGTCCTAATGAAAAACTGTTTTTT. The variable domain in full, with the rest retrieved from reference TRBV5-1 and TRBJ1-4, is KAGVTQTPRYLIKTRGQQVTLSCSPISGHRSVSWYQQTPGQGLQFLFEYFSETQRNKGNFPGRFSGRQFSNSRSEMNVSTLELGDSALYLCASSAGGPNEKLFFGSGTQLSVL.

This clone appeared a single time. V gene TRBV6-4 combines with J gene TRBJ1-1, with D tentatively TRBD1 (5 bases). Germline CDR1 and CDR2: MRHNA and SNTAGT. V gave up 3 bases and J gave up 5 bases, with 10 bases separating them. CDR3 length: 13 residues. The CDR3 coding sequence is TGTGCCAGCAGTGAGGGGCGGGGGACTGAAGCTTTCTTT. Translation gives CASSEGRGTEAFF.